What follows are 2 T cell receptor beta chains derived from one specimen sequenced in a study of quantifying T cell responses using KT2 cells listed by TCRdb under 2017. Background on the whole study: RNA was DNase-treated and reverse transcribed with TCR alpha and beta constant-region primers, mostly using SuperScript III.

Library preparation used UMI-ligation and nested PCR. The listed sequencing device is Illumina MiSeq. A single-stranded oligonucleotide bearing the Illumina SP2 sequence and a UMI was ligated to the 3' end of the cDNA with T4 RNA ligase 1. PCR1 ran three to four cycles (98°C 15 s, 69°C 30 s, 72°C 40 s); the beta primer was an equimolar mix of RC1.1 and RC1.2 covering TRBC1 and TRBC2. The public sequencing data were trimmed at Q25 with fastp and processed into clonotypes with MiXCR by TCRdb, which kept only in-frame beta chains. Every CDR3 protein is listed once, alongside the most common genes and DNA of its rows. Within this sample are fewer than 60,000 distinct CDR3 sequences, with roughly 10% of them counted one time only. Clones ranked in the top ten supply 8% to 13% of the sample. The sequencing sample was made of PBMCs spiked with cells of the T cell clone KT2. These receptors all come from a human donor.

The chain couples TRBV6-1 to TRBJ1-3; D may be TRBD1 (5 bases). The CDR3 is 16 residues long. Germline assignment: CDR1 MNHNS and CDR2 SASEGT. Between the trimmed V and J ends, which lost 8 bases and 4 bases, there was a span of 21 bases. The CDR3 spells CASEKRGSLIGNTIYF. CDR3 in DNA: TGTGCCAGCGAAAAACGGGGCAGTTTGATCGGAAACACCATATATTTT.

This clonotype occurred a few times. J is TRBJ1-1 and V is TRBV9; possibly TRBD1 for D (5 bases). Looked up from germline, CDR1 is SGDLS and CDR2 is YYNGEE. V shed 3 bases and J shed 4 bases, with 16 bases lying between them. This CDR3 region has 15 residues. CDR3 residues: CASSASGRGTTEAFF. The CDR3 DNA sequence: TGTGCCAGCAGCGCCTCAGGCCGAGGGACCACTGAAGCTTTCTTT.